This T cell receptor beta chain was sequenced for a study of blood T cells in healthy people across ages. At the level of the study: About one barcoded TCR beta cDNA was captured per two T cells.

A J-beta primer mix and a sample-barcoded 5' primer were used in a second PCR of roughly 6 to 11 cycles. TCRdb reprocessed the 5' RACE reads with MiXCR, giving one entry per CDR3 protein. The sample includes about 1.1 million distinct CDR3 sequences, 35% to 40% of them seen just once. Samples each had at least 5 micrograms of total RNA extracted. This clonotype originated in a man aged 18 to 29 in good health. Sequencing used blood.

The DNA for the CDR3 is TGTGCCAGCATTCCCACAGGGGGTGGCACTGAAGCTTTCTTT. Encoded protein: CASIPTGGGTEAFF. The V call is TRBV12-3 or TRBV12-4, the J call TRBJ1-1; 8 bases map to TRBD1. Trimming at V came to 7 bases and at J to 4 bases, leaving 8 bases not matched to a gene. This CDR3 spans 14 amino acids.